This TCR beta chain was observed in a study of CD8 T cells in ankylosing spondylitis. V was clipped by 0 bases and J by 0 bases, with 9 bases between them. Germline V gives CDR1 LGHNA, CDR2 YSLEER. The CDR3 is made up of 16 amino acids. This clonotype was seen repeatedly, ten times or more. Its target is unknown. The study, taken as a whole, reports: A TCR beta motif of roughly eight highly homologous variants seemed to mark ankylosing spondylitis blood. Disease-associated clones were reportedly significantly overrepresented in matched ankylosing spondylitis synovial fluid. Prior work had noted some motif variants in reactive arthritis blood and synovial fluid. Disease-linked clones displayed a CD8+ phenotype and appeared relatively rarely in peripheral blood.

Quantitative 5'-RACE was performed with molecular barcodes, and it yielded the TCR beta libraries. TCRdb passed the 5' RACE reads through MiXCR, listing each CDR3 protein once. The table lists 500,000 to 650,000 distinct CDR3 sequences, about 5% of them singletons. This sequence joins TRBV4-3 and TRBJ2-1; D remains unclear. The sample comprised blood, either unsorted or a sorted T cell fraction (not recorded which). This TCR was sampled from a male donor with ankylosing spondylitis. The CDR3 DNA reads TGCGCCAGCAGCCAAGATCATGGAAACTCCTACAATGAGCAGTTCTTC. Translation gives CASSQDHGNSYNEQFF.